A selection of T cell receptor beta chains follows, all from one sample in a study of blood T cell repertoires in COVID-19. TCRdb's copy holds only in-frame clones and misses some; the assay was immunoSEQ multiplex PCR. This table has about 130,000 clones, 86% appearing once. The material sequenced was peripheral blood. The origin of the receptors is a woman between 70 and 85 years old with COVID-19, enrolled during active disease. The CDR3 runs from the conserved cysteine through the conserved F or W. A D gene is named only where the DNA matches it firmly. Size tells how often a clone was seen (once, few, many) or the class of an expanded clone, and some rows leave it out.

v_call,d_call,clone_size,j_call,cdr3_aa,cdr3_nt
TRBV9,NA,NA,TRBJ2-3,CASSALGAVTTDTQYF,TGTGCCAGCAGCGCCCTCGGAGCGGTGACCACAGATACGCAGTATTTT
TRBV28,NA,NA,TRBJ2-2,CASSQQGLHTGELFF,TGTGCCAGCAGTCAACAGGGTTTGCACACCGGGGAGCTGTTTTTT
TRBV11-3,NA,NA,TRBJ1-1,CASSWASGAEAFF,TGTGCCAGCAGCTGGGCATCCGGGGCTGAAGCTTTCTTT
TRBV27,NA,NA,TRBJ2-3,CASSLSTSTDTQYF,TGTGCCAGCAGTTTAAGCACTAGCACAGATACGCAGTATTTT
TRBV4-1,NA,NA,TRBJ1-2,CASSQETVLRGYTF,TGCGCCAGCAGCCAAGAAACCGTACTGCGTGGCTACACCTTC
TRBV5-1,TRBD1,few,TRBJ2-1,CASSWGDRNEQFF,TGCGCCAGCAGCTGGGGGGACAGGAATGAGCAGTTCTTC
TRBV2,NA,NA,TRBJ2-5,CASSVGQRLTQYF,TGTGCCAGCAGTGTTGGGCAACGTCTAACCCAGTACTTC
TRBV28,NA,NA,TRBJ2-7,CASSFSPGHYEQYF,TGTGCCAGCAGTTTTTCCCCTGGGCACTACGAGCAGTACTTC
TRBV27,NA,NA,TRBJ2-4,CASSPRWAGGLSYAKNIQYF,TGTGCCAGCAGTCCCCGTTGGGCGGGCGGCCTGTCCTATGCCAAAAACATTCAGTACTTC
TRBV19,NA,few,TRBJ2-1,CASSIDPGRSYNEQFF,TGTGCCAGTAGTATAGATCCAGGGCGATCCTACAATGAGCAGTTCTTC
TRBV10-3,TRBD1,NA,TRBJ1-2,CAISTGVGYTF,TGTGCCATCAGCACAGGGGTCGGCTACACCTTC
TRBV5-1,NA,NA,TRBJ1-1,CASQQGRNTEAFF,TGCGCCAGCCAGCAGGGGAGGAACACTGAAGCTTTCTTT
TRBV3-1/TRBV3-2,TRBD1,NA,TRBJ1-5,CASSQRQGNQPQHF,TGTGCCAGCAGCCAACGACAGGGGAATCAGCCCCAGCATTTT
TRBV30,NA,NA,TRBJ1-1,CARRVGGSAEAFF,TGTGCCCGGAGGGTGGGGGGAAGCGCTGAAGCTTTCTTT
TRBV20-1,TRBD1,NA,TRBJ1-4,CSARGREKLFF,TGCAGTGCCAGGGGGCGTGAAAAACTGTTTTTT
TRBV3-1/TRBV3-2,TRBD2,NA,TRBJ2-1,CASSQGGGGNEQFF,TGTGCCAGCAGCCAAGGGGGGGGAGGCAATGAGCAGTTCTTC
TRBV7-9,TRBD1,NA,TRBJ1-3,CASSSTRTGGRRPGNTIYF,TGTGCCAGCAGCTCCACCCGGACAGGGGGCCGGAGGCCTGGAAACACCATATATTTT
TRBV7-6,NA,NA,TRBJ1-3,CASSSGGGTGNTIYF,TGTGCCAGCAGCTCCGGCGGGGGTACTGGAAACACCATATATTTT
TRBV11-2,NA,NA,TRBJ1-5,CASSLAGNLLEPQHF,TGTGCCAGCAGCTTAGCAGGGAACCTCCTGGAGCCCCAGCATTTT
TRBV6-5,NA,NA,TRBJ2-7,CASRRQLSSYEQYF,TGTGCCAGCAGGCGACAGCTTAGCTCCTACGAGCAGTACTTC
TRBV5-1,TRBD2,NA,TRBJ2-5,CASSRDYGETQYF,TGCGCCAGCAGCCGGGACTACGGGGAGACCCAGTACTTC
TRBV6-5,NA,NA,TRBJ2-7,CASSYSHASSYEQYF,TGTGCCAGCAGTTACTCGCACGCTAGCTCCTACGAGCAGTACTTC
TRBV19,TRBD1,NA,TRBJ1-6,CATADRDNSPLHF,TGTGCCACCGCGGACAGGGACAATTCACCCCTCCACTTT
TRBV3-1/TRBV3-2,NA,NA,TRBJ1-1,CASSQDPPGANTEAFF,TGTGCCAGCAGCCAAGACCCGCCAGGGGCGAACACTGAAGCTTTCTTT
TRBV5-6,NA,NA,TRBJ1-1,CASSRFTEAFF,TGTGCCAGCAGCCGGTTCACTGAAGCTTTCTTT
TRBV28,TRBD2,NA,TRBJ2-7,CASSPYLAGGDEQYF,TGTGCCAGCAGTCCATATCTAGCGGGGGGTGACGAGCAGTACTTC
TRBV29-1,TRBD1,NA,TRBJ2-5,CSVTGGQETQYF,TGCAGCGTGACAGGGGGGCAAGAGACCCAGTACTTC
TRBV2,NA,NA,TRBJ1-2,CASSDGGNYGYTF,TGTGCCAGCAGTGATGGGGGCAACTATGGCTACACCTTC
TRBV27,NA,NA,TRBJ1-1,CASSLGGRNTEAFF,TGTGCCAGCAGTTTGGGGGGTAGGAACACTGAAGCTTTCTTT
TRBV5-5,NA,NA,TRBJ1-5,CASSLMYNQPQHF,TGTGCCAGCAGCTTGATGTACAATCAGCCCCAGCATTTT
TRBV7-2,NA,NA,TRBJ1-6,CASSFARFNSPLHF,TGTGCCAGCAGCTTTGCCAGATTTAATTCACCCCTCCACTTT
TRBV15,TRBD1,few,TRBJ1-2,CATSRVRDRHGYTF,TGTGCCACCAGCAGAGTAAGGGACAGGCATGGCTACACCTTC
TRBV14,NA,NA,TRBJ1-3,CASSRRSPSGNTIYF,TGTGCCAGCAGCCGAAGGAGTCCATCTGGAAACACCATATATTTT
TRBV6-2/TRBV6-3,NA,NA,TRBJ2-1,CASSYRAYNEQFF,TGTGCCAGCAGTTACCGGGCCTACAATGAGCAGTTCTTC
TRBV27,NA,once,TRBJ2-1,CASSLHRTASSYNEQFF,TGTGCCAGCAGTTTGCACAGGACAGCGAGCTCCTACAATGAGCAGTTCTTC
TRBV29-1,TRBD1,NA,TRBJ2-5,CSVSRQGAWETQYF,TGCAGCGTTTCCAGACAGGGGGCTTGGGAGACCCAGTACTTC
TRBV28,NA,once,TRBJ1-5,CASSLSRVGQPQHF,TGTGCCAGCAGTTTATCCAGGGTAGGACAGCCCCAGCATTTT
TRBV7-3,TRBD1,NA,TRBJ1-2,CASSQRQGDGYTF,TGTGCCAGCAGCCAGAGACAGGGAGATGGCTACACCTTC
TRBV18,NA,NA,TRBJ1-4,CASSLTTVPGGKLFF,TGTGCCAGCTCACTAACGACAGTTCCGGGGGGAAAACTGTTTTTT
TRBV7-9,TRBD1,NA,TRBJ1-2,CASSQDRGANYGYTF,TGTGCCAGCAGCCAAGACAGGGGCGCTAACTATGGCTACACCTTC
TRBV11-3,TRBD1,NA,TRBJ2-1,CASSTRDRDFNEQFF,TGTGCCAGCAGCACCCGGGACAGGGATTTCAATGAGCAGTTCTTC
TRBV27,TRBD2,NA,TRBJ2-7,CASRLTSGTIYEQYF,TGTGCCAGCAGACTCACTAGCGGAACAATCTACGAGCAGTACTTC
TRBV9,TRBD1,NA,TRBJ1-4,CASSEYRGRTNEKLFF,TGTGCCAGCAGCGAATACAGGGGGCGAACTAATGAAAAACTGTTTTTT
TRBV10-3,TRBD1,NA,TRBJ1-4,CAISWKVGQELFF,TGTGCCATCAGCTGGAAGGTGGGACAGGAACTGTTTTTT
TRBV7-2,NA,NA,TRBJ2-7,CASSLVRGEQYF,TGTGCCAGCAGCTTAGTCAGGGGCGAGCAGTACTTC
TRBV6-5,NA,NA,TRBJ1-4,CASSYRRRINEKLFF,TGTGCCAGCAGTTACCGGAGACGGATTAATGAAAAACTGTTTTTT
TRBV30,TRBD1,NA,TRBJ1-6,CAWSVRDRGNSPLHF,TGTGCCTGGAGTGTACGGGACAGGGGGAATTCACCCCTCCACTTT
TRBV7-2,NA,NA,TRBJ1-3,CASSPPPGGNTIYF,TGTGCCAGCAGCCCACCCCCAGGCGGGAACACCATATATTTT
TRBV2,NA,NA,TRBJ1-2,CASSETPGRSGYTF,TGTGCCAGCAGTGAAACGCCAGGGCGGAGTGGCTACACCTTC
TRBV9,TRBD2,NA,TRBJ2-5,CASSPRGAGALQETQYF,TGTGCCAGCAGCCCCCGGGGAGCGGGGGCTCTCCAAGAGACCCAGTACTTC
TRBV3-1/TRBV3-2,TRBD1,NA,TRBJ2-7,CASSQAGTGLEQYF,TGTGCCAGCAGCCAAGCCGGGACAGGGTTGGAGCAGTACTTC
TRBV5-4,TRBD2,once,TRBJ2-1,CASSGPLAGGYNEQFF,TGTGCCAGCAGCGGCCCCCTAGCGGGGGGGTACAATGAGCAGTTCTTC
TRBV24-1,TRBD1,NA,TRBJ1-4,CATSDPQGAGEKLFF,TGTGCCACCAGTGACCCACAGGGGGCAGGTGAAAAACTGTTTTTT